A single sample gave rise to the 2 T cell receptor beta chains below, sequenced in a study of T-cell memory formation after mild COVID-19. TCRdb analysed the 5' RACE reads with MiXCR anew, one entry per CDR3 protein. The repertoire holds hundreds of thousands of distinct CDR3 sequences, with 15% to 20% as singletons. Input material: PBMCs or a T cell subset sorted from them (not recorded which). Receptors were obtained from a man between 18 and 29 years old who had mild COVID-19 (a few samples of this study predate the infection). Cell type and time point are not known.

This chain connects TRBV11-2 to TRBJ1-2; 8 nucleotides line up with TRBD1. This CDR3 is 15 amino acids long. The V segment lost 5 bases and the J segment 2 bases; nucleotides outside the gene matches: 7. Germline V gene data show CDR1 as SGHAT and CDR2 as FQNNGV. CDR3 sequence reads: CASSGDGQGNYGYTF. DNA of the CDR3: TGTGCCAGCAGCGGAGACGGACAGGGAAACTATGGCTACACCTTC.

The gene calls are TRBV20-1 and TRBJ2-3, with D possibly TRBD2 on 7 matching bases. V was clipped by 2 bases and J by 3 bases, with 18 bases between them. Germline assignment: CDR1 DFQATT and CDR2 SNEGSKA (reference sequence). There are 16 residues in the CDR3. In nucleotides, the CDR3 is TGCAGTGCTAGACCCCTAGGGGGGGTGGCGACAGATACGCAGTATTTT. Its protein is CSARPLGGVATDTQYF.